Shown below are 16 T cell receptor beta chains from a single sample sequenced in a study of blood T cells in healthy people across ages. Sample-barcoded 5' priming and a J-beta primer mix drove a second PCR of roughly 6 to 12 cycles. TCRdb ran MiXCR on the 5' RACE reads and lists one entry per CDR3 protein. The table includes around 1,900,000 distinct CDR3 sequences, about 39% detected once. Specimen: blood. These receptors were collected from a human donor in good health.

The CDR3 region is CASSYAADGGDNQPQHF. Here the CDR3 DNA reads TGTGCCAGCAGTTACGCAGCCGACGGAGGAGACAATCAGCCCCAGCATTTT. The chain employs TRBV6-2 or TRBV6-3 and TRBJ1-5; no clear D gene. Germline values: CDR1 MNHEY, CDR2 SVGEGT. The CDR3 totals 17 residues. Trimming removed 2 bases from V and 3 bases from J, with 17 bases in between.

This clonotype was detected a few times. This chain connects TRBV5-1 to TRBJ2-3, with 8 bases identical to TRBD2. The CDR3 length is 18 residues. V lost 2 bases and J lost 6; bases outside the gene matches: 17. The germline CDR1 and CDR2 sequences are SGHRS and YFSETQ. CDR3 protein: CASSLTGLVVEVPDTQYF. CDR3 DNA: TGCGCCAGCAGCTTAACGGGACTAGTTGTTGAGGTCCCCGATACGCAGTATTTT.

This chain joins TRBV7-3 and TRBJ2-7; D possibly matches TRBD1 or TRBD2 (7 bases each). Germline V gene data show CDR1 as SGHTA and CDR2 as FQGTGA. This CDR3 comprises 13 residues. V gave up 5 bases and J gave up 6 bases, with 14 bases separating them. As DNA, the CDR3 is TGTGCCAGCAGCCCAGGGGGAGGGTTCGAGCAGTACTTC. It yields the protein CASSPGGGFEQYF.

CDR3 sequence: CASSPLGQKYEQYF. The CDR3 DNA reads TGTGCCAGCAGCCCACTGGGACAGAAATACGAGCAGTACTTC. The chain carries TRBV7-2 and TRBJ2-7; 7 nucleotides line up with TRBD1. The ends lost 5 bases at V and 4 bases at J; junction bases unmatched: 8. This CDR3 region has 14 residues. Germline CDR1 reads SGHTA; CDR2 reads FQGNSA.

The chain is built from TRBV5-4 and TRBJ1-6; 8 bases match TRBD1. This CDR3 comprises 12 residues. Germline assignment: CDR1 SGHNT and CDR2 YYREEE (reference sequence). V lost 0 bases and J lost 17; bases outside the gene matches: 4. In DNA, the CDR3 is TGTGCCAGCAGCTTGGAACAGGGGGTCGTCCACTTT. Protein sequence: CASSLEQGVVHF. The whole variable domain, filled in from reference TRBV5-4 and TRBJ1-6, reads ETGVTQSPTHLIKTRGQQVTLRCSSQSGHNTVSWYQQALGQGPQFIFQYYREEENGRGNFPPRFSGLQFPNYSSELNVNALELDDSALYLCASSLEQGVVHFGNGTRLTVT.

The chain uses TRBV9 and TRBJ1-1; D is perhaps TRBD1 (6 bases). Germline V CDR1 and CDR2: SGDLS, YYNGEE. With 5 bases removed from V and 1 base from J, the gap between germline ends came to 12 bases. There are 14 residues in the CDR3. CDR3 sequence: CASSHREGNTEAFF. The CDR3 region has the DNA TGTGCCAGCAGTCACAGGGAGGGGAACACTGAAGCTTTCTTT.

This clonotype was counted between two and nine times. CDR3 residues: CASSSVLSGTGSEQYF. CDR3 DNA sequence: TGTGCCAGCAGTTCTGTCCTTTCTGGGACAGGGAGTGAGCAGTACTTC. The chain carries TRBV27 and TRBJ2-7; 9 positions match TRBD1. Germline loops: CDR1 MNHEY, CDR2 SMNVEV (reference sequence). This CDR3 comprises 16 residues. V trimming: 4 bases; J trimming: 7 bases; junction bases outside the gene matches: 14.

This clonotype occurred a few times. The rearrangement joins TRBV15 to TRBJ2-7; TRBD2 agrees at 9 bases. The CDR3 spans 18 residues. Germline V lookup: CDR1 LNHNV, CDR2 YYDKDF (reference sequence). The junction had 10 bases not matched to a gene; V was cut back by 0 bases and J by 1 base. The CDR3 coding sequence is TGTGCCACCAGCAGAGACCTAGCGGGGTACGCTCGGTCCTACGAGCAGTACTTC. This codes for CATSRDLAGYARSYEQYF.

The chain recombines TRBV5-6 with TRBJ2-1; either TRBD1 or TRBD2 may supply D (6 bases each). V was trimmed by 10 bases and J by 9 bases, leaving 14 bases between them. CDR1 is SGHDT and CDR2 is YYEEEE in the germline V gene. The CDR3 length is 11 residues. In DNA form, the CDR3 reads TGTGCCTCCCGAGGGGGGCGTGAGCAGTTCTTC. Translation: CASRGGREQFF.

The table lists this clonotype with many counts. This chain joins TRBV7-2 and TRBJ2-3; unclear D gene. Germline CDR1 is SGHTA and CDR2 is FQGNSA. With 3 bases removed from V and 5 bases from J, the gap between germline ends came to 9 bases. The CDR3 is 13 amino acids. In nucleotides, the CDR3 is TGTGCCAGCAGCTTCCAGACCGTAGATACGCAGTATTTT. It yields the protein CASSFQTVDTQYF.

This sequence joins TRBV4-3 and TRBJ1-1; D is unresolved. V shed 0 bases and J shed 2 bases, with 7 bases lying between them. The germline V gene has CDR1 LGHNA and CDR2 YSLEER. The CDR3 totals 14 residues. This CDR3 is CASSQDGLNTEAFF. The CDR3 DNA is TGCGCCAGCAGCCAAGACGGGTTAAACACTGAAGCTTTCTTT.

V and J are TRBV29-1 and TRBJ2-5, with D hard to call. CDR1 and CDR2 from the germline V gene are SQVTM and ANQGSEA. The CDR3 extends over 12 amino acids. Trimming cost V 1 base and J 5 bases, with 8 bases left between them. The CDR3 sequence is CSVEVQRETQYF. CDR3 nucleotide sequence: TGCAGCGTTGAAGTACAACGGGAGACCCAGTACTTC. The variable domain in full, completed from reference TRBV29-1 and TRBJ2-5, reads SAVISQKPSRDICQRGTSLTIQCQVDSQVTMMFWYRQQPGQSLTLIATANQGSEATYESGFVIDKFPISRPNLTFSTLTVSNMSPEDSSIYLCSVEVQRETQYFGPGTRLLVL.

This chain connects TRBV14 to TRBJ2-3, with D unclear. CDR1 and CDR2 (germline): SGHDN, FVKESK. CDR3 length equals 16 residues. V shed 1 base and J shed 2 bases, with 13 bases lying between them. CDR3 in amino acids: CASSQGPNQYTDTQYF. For the CDR3, the DNA is TGTGCCAGCAGCCAAGGACCCAACCAATACACAGATACGCAGTATTTT. The full variable domain, completed using reference TRBV14 and TRBJ2-3, is EAGVTQFPSHSVIEKGQTVTLRCDPISGHDNLYWYRRVMGKEIKFLLHFVKESKQDESGMPNNRFLAERTGGTYSTLKVQPAELEDSGVYFCASSQGPNQYTDTQYFGPGTRLTVL.

The J gene is TRBJ2-1, the V gene TRBV4-2; possible D gene TRBD2, 7 bases. Germline lookup yields CDR1 LGHNA and CDR2 YNFKEQ. CDR3 length: 18 residues. V dropped 0 bases and J dropped 4 bases, with 19 bases sitting between them. CDR3 DNA sequence: TGTGCCAGCAGCCAAGACGACGCGGGGGCCACCTCTTACAATGAGCAGTTCTTC. Residues: CASSQDDAGATSYNEQFF.

This clonotype was counted only a few times. The junction departs from germline at one end; a sequencing error may be responsible. The J gene is TRBJ1-5, the V gene TRBV12-3 or TRBV12-4; 9 bases map to TRBD1. The CDR3 loop spans 16 amino acids. The CDR3 sequence: CASSTGQGSSNQPQHF. For the CDR3, the DNA is TGCGCCAGCAGTACGGGACAGGGATCGAGCAATCAGCCCCAGCATTTT.

A word on this clonotype: The germline gene is not matched at one end of the junction; a read error may be the cause. The chain is built from TRBV19 and TRBJ2-1; the D is unclear. The CDR3 sequence is 17 residues long. Germline values: CDR1 LNHDA, CDR2 SQIVND (reference sequence). Here the CDR3 reads CASSMMVVVARYNGQFF. In nucleotides, the CDR3 is TGTGCCAGTAGTATGATGGTTGTGGTAGCTCGCTACAATGGGCAGTTCTTC.